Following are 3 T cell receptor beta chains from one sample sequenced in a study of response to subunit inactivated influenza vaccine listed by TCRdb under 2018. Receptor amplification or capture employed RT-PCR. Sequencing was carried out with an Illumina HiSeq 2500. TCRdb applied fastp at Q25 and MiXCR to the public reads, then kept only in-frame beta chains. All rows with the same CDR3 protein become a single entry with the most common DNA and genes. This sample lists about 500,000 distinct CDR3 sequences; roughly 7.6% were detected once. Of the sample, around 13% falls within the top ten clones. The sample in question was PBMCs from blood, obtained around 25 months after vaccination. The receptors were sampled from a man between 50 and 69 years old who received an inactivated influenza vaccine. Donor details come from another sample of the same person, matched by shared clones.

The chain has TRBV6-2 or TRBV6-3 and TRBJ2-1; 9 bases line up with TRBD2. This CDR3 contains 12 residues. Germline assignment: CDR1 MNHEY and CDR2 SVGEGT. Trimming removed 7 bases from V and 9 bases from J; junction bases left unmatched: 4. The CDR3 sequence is CASTGTSFEQFF. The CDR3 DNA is TGTGCCAGCACCGGGACTAGCTTTGAGCAGTTCTTC.

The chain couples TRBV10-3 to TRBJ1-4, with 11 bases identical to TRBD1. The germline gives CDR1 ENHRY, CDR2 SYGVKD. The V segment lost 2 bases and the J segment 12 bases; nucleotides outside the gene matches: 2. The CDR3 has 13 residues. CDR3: CAISEVGQGELFF. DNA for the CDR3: TGTGCCATCAGTGAGGTGGGACAGGGGGAACTGTTTTTT.

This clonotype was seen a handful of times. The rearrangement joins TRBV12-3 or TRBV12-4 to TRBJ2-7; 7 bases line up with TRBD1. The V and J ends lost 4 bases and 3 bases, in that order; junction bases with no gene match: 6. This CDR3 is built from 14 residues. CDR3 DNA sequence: TGTGCCAGCAGTTACGACAGGGTTAACTACGAGCAGTACTTC. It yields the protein CASSYDRVNYEQYF.